This is a list of T cell receptor beta chains from one sample in a study of T cell repertoires in cytomegalovirus infection. TCRdb re-analysed the reads in MiXCR, keeping a single row per CDR3 protein. Among hundreds of thousands of distinct CDR3 sequences, about 11% were seen once, and the ten largest hold roughly a tenth. The sequenced sample was PBMCs. The receptors originated from a human donor in good health (CMV status not recorded). Some clones in this sample may be carry-over from other donors' samples. Each CDR3 is given without its conserved first and last residue.

v_call	j_call	cdr3_aa
TRBV7-8	TRBJ1-5	ASSFDINQPQH
TRBV20-1	TRBJ2-3	SARISGSDTQY
TRBV16	TRBJ2-7	ASSQGEGEEYEQY
TRBV7-2	TRBJ1-1	ASSPTLGNTEAF
TRBV4-1	TRBJ1-1	ASSQPRQGNTEAF
TRBV15	TRBJ2-1	ATSSSRGSVYNEQF
TRBV14	TRBJ2-3	ASSQVVASGSADTQY
TRBV19	TRBJ1-5	ASSTTGAGGNQPQH
TRBV6-2/TRBV6-3	TRBJ1-5	ASSPREGNQPQH
TRBV20-1	TRBJ2-3	SARDLELAGADTQY
TRBV6-5	TRBJ1-2	ASSYPGQGPT
TRBV12-3/TRBV12-4	TRBJ2-7	ASSSFRERGREQY
TRBV6-1	TRBJ2-1	ASNTGTSGYNEQF
TRBV20-1	TRBJ2-1	SAIGTSVYNEQF
TRBV7-2	TRBJ1-1	ASSLSRDGLEAF
TRBV3-1	TRBJ2-2	ASSQDGVSTGELF
TRBV2	TRBJ2-1	ARGAEIYNEQF
TRBV9	TRBJ1-4	ASSGEGKLF
TRBV7-9	TRBJ2-5	ASSPKEGLAAETQY
TRBV2	TRBJ1-4	ASSIRATNEKLF
TRBV11-2	TRBJ2-7	ASSRPGTSETYEQY
TRBV28	TRBJ1-5	ASSFVRHRFDQPQH
TRBV27	TRBJ2-5	ASSLGQGESETQY
TRBV19	TRBJ2-3	ASSIESVTDTQY
TRBV20-1	TRBJ2-5	SARVEASPGETQY
TRBV27	TRBJ1-1	ASSTWNTEAF
TRBV18	TRBJ2-6	ASSRGGPGGANVLT
TRBV7-9	TRBJ2-1	ASSLMSGRSYNEQF
TRBV19	TRBJ1-5	ASKDGPGEAQH
TRBV29-1	TRBJ2-1	SVDEAGGNSRIYNEQF
TRBV2	TRBJ1-2	ATTGRPVYGYT
TRBV6-1	TRBJ2-3	ASSELAGPTDTQY
TRBV28	TRBJ2-1	ASSPLTSEQF
TRBV28	TRBJ2-2	ASSLNNGLAGSGELF
TRBV7-8	TRBJ2-1	ASSLVRGSNYNEQF
TRBV7-9	TRBJ1-1	ASSLAQGTNTEAF
TRBV2	TRBJ1-1	AARTYTEAF
TRBV4-1	TRBJ2-5	ASSQALVGHGGQETQY
TRBV5-1	TRBJ2-7	ASSMGRYEQY
TRBV11-2	TRBJ1-1	ASSSGGVNMNTEAF
TRBV20-1	TRBJ2-3	SARGQGSTDTQY
TRBV29-1	TRBJ2-5	SVTGQSQETQY
TRBV20-1	TRBJ1-1	SVSLTDTEAF
TRBV7-8	TRBJ2-3	ASSPPASGRDRDTQY
TRBV20-1	TRBJ2-2	SARDTSRDTGELF
TRBV7-9	TRBJ2-1	ASSLGRNNEQF
TRBV10-3	TRBJ2-5	AISEGQGGAQY